This T cell receptor beta chain stems from a study of shared clonotypes between healthy human individuals. Profiling relied on immunoSEQ multiplex PCR, and the TCRdb table lists in-frame clones only, not all of them. In the table there are fewer than 600,000 clones, 70% to 80% of which are singletons. V lost 2 bases to trimming and J lost 2 bases, with 16 bases between them. The CDR3 sequence is 17 residues long. Germline assignment: CDR1 MDHEN and CDR2 SYDVKM. The chain uses TRBV28 and TRBJ2-1; D possibly uses TRBD1 or TRBD2 (5 bases each). The sequence derives from a woman in her 40s in good health. Some clones in this sample may be carry-over from other donors' samples. The sequenced sample consisted of PBMCs. CDR3 sequence (DNA): TGTGCCAGCAGTTTAGCCTACACAGGACTGGCCTACAATGAGCAGTTCTTC. Its translation: CASSLAYTGLAYNEQFF.